The clone carrying this T cell receptor (beta chain) is a singleton in its sample. Antigen: not known. This record belongs to a study of vaccination effects on CD4 cells after COVID-19. The assay was immunoSEQ multiplex PCR, and TCRdb's table has in-frame clones only and misses some. The table has 35,000 to 40,000 clones, approximately 72% seen once; the top ten hold 2.5% to 3.5%. Whole-study findings and limits: Researchers report that only 1 of 255 vaccine-induced clones in healthy vaccinees cross-reacted with common cold coronaviruses. Clones arising from infection and from vaccination showed marked clonal contraction late after vaccination.

Scientists isolated CD4+ T cells after an approximately 9-day culture period ended. Negative nucleocapsid antibody tests before and after vaccination confirmed no previous SARS-CoV-2 infection. Half-medium replacement with IL-2 medium occurred on days 3 and 7. The CDR3 is 13 residues long. The germline V gene encodes CDR1 MNHEY and CDR2 SVGAGI. V lost 7 bases and J lost 1, with 8 bases in between. The sample in question was CD4+ T cells from PBMCs cultured without peptide, obtained before COVID-19 vaccination. The sequence was collected from a human donor who received a COVID-19 vaccine. This chain links TRBV6-5 with TRBJ1-5; D ambiguous. CDR3 DNA: TGTGCCAGCAAACAAGGAAGCAATCAGCCCCAGCATTTT. Its translation: CASKQGSNQPQHF.